Listed below are T cell receptor beta chains from one sample, sequenced in a study of OX40 agonist ivuxolimab in advanced cancers. Only in-frame clones appear in the TCRdb table, and some are missing; sequencing was by immunoSEQ multiplex PCR. The sample carries around 70,000 clones, roughly 80% recorded once. This specimen consisted of CD4+ or CD8+ T cells sorted from blood, obtained in a trial of the OX40 agonist ivuxolimab. These receptors all stem from an adult with an advanced solid tumor such as melanoma, head and neck, liver or kidney cancer. Both conserved end residues are part of each CDR3. A D gene is named only where the DNA matches it firmly. Not all rows give a size; the values are once, few, many and, for expanded clones, a class.

>-|TRBD2|TRBV7-2|TRBJ2-7
CASTTRTSGVREQYF
TGTGCCAGCACCACAAGGACTAGCGGAGTCCGCGAGCAGTACTTC
>-|TRBD1|TRBV5-1|TRBJ2-5
CASSLGTGGGETQYF
TGCGCCAGCAGCTTGGGGACAGGGGGCGGAGAGACCCAGTACTTC
>few|-|TRBV6-1|TRBJ1-6
CASSQDYNSPLHF
TGTGCCAGCAGCCAGGACTATAATTCACCCCTCCACTTT
>-|-|TRBV28|TRBJ1-2
CASSLTGGERYGYTF
TGTGCCAGCAGTTTAACCGGAGGGGAACGGTATGGCTACACCTTC
>-|TRBD2|TRBV9|TRBJ2-3
CASSVGRTSGITDTQYF
TGTGCCAGCAGCGTAGGTCGGACTAGCGGGATCACAGATACGCAGTATTTT
>-|TRBD1|TRBV6-1|TRBJ2-7
CASSSGGVGSYEQYF
TGTGCCAGCAGTTCAGGGGGCGTAGGCTCCTACGAGCAGTACTTC
>-|TRBD1|TRBV9|TRBJ1-5
CASSGGTGPYQPQHF
TGTGCCAGCAGCGGCGGGACAGGACCATATCAGCCCCAGCATTTT
>-|TRBD2|TRBV15|TRBJ2-2
CATSREGSGLAKGGELFF
TGTGCCACCAGCAGAGAAGGCTCAGGACTAGCTAAGGGCGGGGAGCTGTTTTTT
>medium-sized|-|TRBV6-5|TRBJ1-1
CASSYIHRGEAFF
TGTGCCAGCAGTTACATACATCGGGGTGAAGCTTTCTTT
>few|-|TRBV5-4|TRBJ1-6
CASSSGDSPLHF
TGTGCCAGCAGTTCAGGTGATTCACCCCTCCACTTT
>many|-|TRBV28|TRBJ1-2
CASSLRMGGYGYTF
TGTGCCAGCAGTTTAAGGATGGGAGGCTATGGCTACACCTTC
>-|-|TRBV7-2|TRBJ1-3
CASSLWDGAGNTIYF
TGTGCCAGCAGCTTATGGGACGGAGCTGGAAACACCATATATTTT
>-|TRBD1|TRBV19|TRBJ2-7
CASSIQGAYEQYF
TGTGCCAGTAGTATCCAGGGGGCCTACGAGCAGTACTTC
>-|TRBD1|TRBV4-3|TRBJ1-5
CASSQGGQGAHSNQPQHF
TGCGCCAGCAGCCAAGGGGGACAGGGGGCTCATAGCAATCAGCCCCAGCATTTT
>few|-|TRBV4-1|TRBJ1-6
CASSQDGRAPLHF
TGCGCCAGCAGCCAAGATGGTAGGGCACCCCTCCACTTT
>-|-|TRBV5-1|TRBJ2-2
CASSLTGSTGELFF
TGCGCCAGCAGCTTAACAGGGTCGACCGGGGAGCTGTTTTTT
>-|-|TRBV19|TRBJ2-1
CASSFPGFVPYNEQFF
TGTGCCAGTAGTTTTCCCGGGTTTGTCCCCTACAATGAGCAGTTCTTC
>-|-|TRBV7-6|TRBJ2-5
CASSLSVEQETQYF
TGTGCCAGCAGCTTATCGGTGGAACAAGAGACCCAGTACTTC
>-|TRBD1|TRBV19|TRBJ1-2
CASSTGTASNYGYTF
TGTGCCAGTAGTACAGGGACAGCCTCTAACTATGGCTACACCTTC
>-|TRBD1|TRBV5-1|TRBJ2-1
CASRTTGQGSYNEQFF
TGCGCCAGCAGGACTACCGGACAGGGAAGCTACAATGAGCAGTTCTTC
>-|-|TRBV10-3|TRBJ1-2
CAISEAVANYGYTF
TGTGCCATCAGTGAGGCCGTAGCTAACTATGGCTACACCTTC
>once|-|TRBV5-4|TRBJ2-5
CASSFQGGGETQYF
TGTGCCAGCAGCTTCCAGGGCGGAGGAGAGACCCAGTACTTC
>-|TRBD2|TRBV27|TRBJ2-7
CASRRGTSGEQYF
TGTGCCAGCAGACGCGGGACTAGCGGCGAGCAGTACTTC
>-|-|TRBV18|TRBJ1-1
CASSPQTDMNTEAFF
TGTGCCAGCTCACCTCAGACAGACATGAACACTGAAGCTTTCTTT
>-|-|TRBV7-2|TRBJ1-2
CASSLGSDYGYTF
TGTGCCAGCAGCTTAGGGTCCGACTATGGCTACACCTTC
>once|-|TRBV5-6|TRBJ2-3
CASSAGESSTDTQYF
TGTGCCAGCAGCGCCGGGGAGTCTAGCACAGATACGCAGTATTTT
>once|TRBD1|TRBV5-6|TRBJ1-1
CASSLQGAGTEAFF
TGTGCCAGCAGCCTTCAGGGGGCCGGGACTGAAGCTTTCTTT
>-|TRBD1|TRBV28|TRBJ2-1
CASSLSAGGSYNEQFF
TGTGCCAGCAGTTTATCAGCAGGGGGCTCCTACAATGAGCAGTTCTTC
>-|TRBD2|TRBV30|TRBJ2-7
CAWSDGHQAGGPVEQYF
TGTGCCTGGAGTGACGGGCATCAGGCGGGAGGGCCGGTCGAGCAGTACTTC
>-|-|TRBV29-1|TRBJ2-1
CSVPGLPYNEQFF
TGCAGCGTCCCGGGACTCCCTTACAATGAGCAGTTCTTC
>-|-|TRBV7-7|TRBJ2-3
CASSHGAGGTDTQYF
TGTGCCAGCAGCCACGGGGCAGGGGGCACAGATACGCAGTATTTT
>-|TRBD2|TRBV5-4|TRBJ2-5
CASSQLGTSVLETQYF
TGTGCCAGCAGCCAGCTCGGGACTAGCGTTTTGGAGACCCAGTACTTC
>-|TRBD2|TRBV7-2|TRBJ2-5
CASSLVTGGGGETQYF
TGTGCCAGCAGCTTAGTCACGGGGGGAGGAGGGGAGACCCAGTACTTC
>-|-|TRBV6-5|TRBJ2-7
CASSYDAYEQYF
TGTGCCAGCAGTTACGACGCCTACGAGCAGTACTTC
>-|-|TRBV6-5|TRBJ2-2
CASSWTGTVTGELFF
TGTGCCAGCAGTTGGACCGGGACGGTAACCGGGGAGCTGTTTTTT
>-|-|TRBV6-1|TRBJ2-2
CASSPGTANTGELFF
TGTGCCAGCAGTCCCGGGACTGCGAACACCGGGGAGCTGTTTTTT
>-|-|TRBV13|TRBJ1-2
CASSLGLLAGYTF
TGTGCCAGCAGCTTAGGCCTTCTCGCTGGCTACACCTTC
>-|-|TRBV7-9|TRBJ1-2
CASILNPPGTYGYTF
TGTGCCAGCATCCTAAACCCCCCAGGGACCTATGGCTACACCTTC
>-|TRBD1|TRBV7-6|TRBJ2-2
CASRRTGGIGELFF
TGTGCCAGCAGACGAACAGGGGGCATCGGGGAGCTGTTTTTT